The clone carrying this T cell receptor beta chain occurred once. Its antigen is undetermined. The libraries were made with immunoSEQ version 4 in survey mode. Here immunoSEQ multiplex PCR was the method, and the copy in TCRdb shows in-frame clones only, minus some. Altogether more than 35,000 clones are present, 91% being singletons, with the ten largest covering 1.8%. Germline CDR1 and CDR2: MNHEY and SVGEGT. The V and J ends lost 5 bases and 0 bases, in that order; junction bases with no gene match: 6. CDR3 length equals 15 residues. This sample stems from a study of persistence of HIV-infected CD4 T cells. Study background: Donors had been on suppressive ART for a median of 8 years.

Anti-CD3/anti-CD28 beads served as a nonspecific positive control stimulus. Sorting of responding CD4+ T cells relied on upregulated CD40 ligand together with CD69. For at least 4 years, plasma HIV-1 RNA was undetectable (<50 copies/mL). Study results and caveats: Degenerate expanded CDR3beta sequences were enriched among CMV- and Gag-responding cells. TCRbeta richness was lower in CMV- and Gag-responding cells than in anti-CD3/anti-CD28-responding cells.

The receptor comes from an adult man with HIV who was CMV-seropositive. The chain links TRBV6-2 or TRBV6-3 to TRBJ2-7, with 8 bases fitting TRBD1. The sequenced sample was CD4+ T cells sorted from PBMCs after roughly 20-hour stimulation, obtained from a patient who received antiretroviral therapy. The CDR3 nucleotides read TGTGCCAGCAGTAAGCAGACAGGGGCCTCCTACGAGCAGTACTTC. It is translated as CASSKQTGASYEQYF.